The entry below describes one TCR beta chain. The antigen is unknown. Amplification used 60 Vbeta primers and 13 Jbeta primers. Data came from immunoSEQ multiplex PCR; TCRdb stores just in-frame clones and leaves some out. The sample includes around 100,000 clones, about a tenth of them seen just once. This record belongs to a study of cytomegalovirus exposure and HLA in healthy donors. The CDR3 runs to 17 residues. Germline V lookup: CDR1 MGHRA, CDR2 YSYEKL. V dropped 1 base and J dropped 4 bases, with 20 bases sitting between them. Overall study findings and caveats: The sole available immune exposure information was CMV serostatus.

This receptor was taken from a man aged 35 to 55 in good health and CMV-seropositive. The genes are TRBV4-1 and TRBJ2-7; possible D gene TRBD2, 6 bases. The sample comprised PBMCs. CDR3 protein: CASSQVFVGGNLYEQYF. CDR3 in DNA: TGCGCCAGCAGCCAAGTTTTTGTTGGCGGGAATCTTTACGAGCAGTACTTC.